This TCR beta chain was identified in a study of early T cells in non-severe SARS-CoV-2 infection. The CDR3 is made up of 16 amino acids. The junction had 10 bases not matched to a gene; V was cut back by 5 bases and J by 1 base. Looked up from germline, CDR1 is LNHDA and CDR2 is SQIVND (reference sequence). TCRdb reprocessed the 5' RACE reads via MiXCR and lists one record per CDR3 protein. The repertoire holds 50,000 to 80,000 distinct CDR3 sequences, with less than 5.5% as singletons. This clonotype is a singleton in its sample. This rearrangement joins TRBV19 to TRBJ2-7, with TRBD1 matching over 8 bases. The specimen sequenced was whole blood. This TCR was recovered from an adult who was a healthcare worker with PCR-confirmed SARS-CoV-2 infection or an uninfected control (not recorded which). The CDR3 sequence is CASSALQGDSSYEQYF. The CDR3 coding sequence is TGTGCCAGTAGTGCACTACAGGGGGACTCTTCCTACGAGCAGTACTTC.